This passage covers 10 T cell receptor beta chains from one sample sequenced in a study of Ad26.COV2.S vaccination and SARS-CoV-2 variants (dated by TCRdb to about 2021). The sample's treatment or condition, from its label and the paper: around 19 received Ad26.COV2.S at low or high dose, single or two shots; 5 received placebo; per-sample allocation not given. For vaccine and placebo recipients, repertoires were sequenced using samples collected on day 63 after the first injection. Library creation used the immunoSEQ multiplex PCR assay. TCRdb obtained this table from immuneACCESS and retained in-frame rearrangements with V and J assigned. These tables miss some clones; where compared with another copy, unresolved V genes account for less than half of the shortfall, and the remainder is unexplained. Recorded for this sample are roughly 500,000 clones; around 90% of them occurred a single time. The top ten constitute about 13% of the sample.

Sequencing was performed on peripheral blood, taken in a trial of Ad26.COV2.S vaccine versus placebo. The receptors derive from a person aged 18 to 59 who received the Ad26.COV2.S COVID-19 vaccine or a placebo.

V is TRBV5-1 and J is TRBJ2-7; 11 bases are shared with TRBD1. The CDR3 length is 14 residues. Germline V lookup: CDR1 SGHRS, CDR2 YFSETQ. The V and J ends lost 4 bases and 6 bases, in that order; junction bases with no gene match: 6. The CDR3 region is CASSQDRGRFEQYF. The CDR3 bases are TGCGCCAGCAGCCAGGACAGGGGGCGTTTCGAGCAGTACTTC.

V and J are TRBV6-1 and TRBJ1-5; 10 nucleotides agree with TRBD1. CDR3 length: 15 residues. Germline CDR1 reads MNHNS; CDR2 reads SASEGT. V was clipped by 2 bases and J by 9 bases; unmatched bases: 7. The CDR3 DNA reads TGTGCCAGCAGTGAATCAGGGACAGGGGTACTGCCCCAGCATTTT. The encoded protein is CASSESGTGVLPQHF.

In nucleotides, the CDR3 is TGTGCCATCAGAGGTACAGGGGGGTTCGAGACCCAGTACTTC. Translation gives CAIRGTGGFETQYF. The V call is TRBV10-3, the J call TRBJ2-5; 8 bases are a match to TRBD1. The CDR3 covers 14 residues. Trimming took 6 bases from V and 5 from J; bases not matched to a gene: 8. Germline assignment: CDR1 ENHRY and CDR2 SYGVKD.

DNA for the CDR3: TGTGCCAGCAGTTTAGGTCCCAGTTCACCCCTCCACTTT. The encoded protein is CASSLGPSSPLHF. V gene TRBV12-3 or TRBV12-4 combines with J gene TRBJ1-6; D is uncertain. V lost 1 base, J lost 9 bases, and 7 bases lay in between. CDR3 length equals 13 residues.

The chain employs TRBV7-2 and TRBJ2-1; 10 positions agree with TRBD2. In germline, CDR1 is SGHTA, CDR2 FQGNSA. With 5 bases clipped from V and 4 bases from J, the junction kept 14 bases outside the gene matches. The CDR3 consists of 18 residues. The CDR3 sequence: CASSPLAGGPSPYNEQFF. The DNA for the CDR3 is TGTGCCAGCAGCCCCTTAGCGGGAGGTCCCTCCCCGTACAATGAGCAGTTCTTC. Combining the CDR3 with reference TRBV7-2 and TRBJ2-1 gives the whole variable domain GAGVSQSPSNKVTEKGKDVELRCDPISGHTALYWYRQSLGQGLEFLIYFQGNSAPDKSGLPSDRFSAERTGGSVSTLTIQRTQQEDSAVYLCASSPLAGGPSPYNEQFFGPGTRLTVL.

This clone has just one count. This chain uses TRBV12-3 or TRBV12-4 with TRBJ1-3; D ambiguous. Trimming took off 0 bases at V and 15 bases at J, with 12 bases between the two ends. This CDR3 comprises 12 residues. The CDR3 reads CASSLARGGEYF. The DNA of the CDR3 is TGTGCCAGCAGTTTAGCGCGAGGCGGCGAATATTTT.

The chain combines TRBV27 with TRBJ2-6, with 12 positions matching TRBD2. The CDR3 loop spans 21 amino acids. Germline values: CDR1 MNHEY, CDR2 SMNVEV (reference sequence). J lost 0 bases, V lost 2 bases, and 11 bases had no gene match. CDR3 DNA: TGTGCCAGCAGTTTAGGAGCCCAGGGACTAGCGGGCCTCTCTGGGGCCAACGTCCTGACTTTC. Translated: CASSLGAQGLAGLSGANVLTF. The whole variable domain, remainder taken from reference TRBV27 and TRBJ2-6, is EAQVTQNPRYLITVTGKKLTVTCSQNMNHEYMSWYRQDPGLGLRQIYYSMNVEVTDKGDVPEGYKVSRKEKRNFPLILESPSPNQTSLYFCASSLGAQGLAGLSGANVLTFGAGSRLTVL.

The chain joins TRBV28 to TRBJ2-1; D is ambiguous. Trimming cost V 1 base and J 6 bases, with 10 bases left between them. The germline V gene encodes CDR1 MDHEN and CDR2 SYDVKM. This CDR3 region has 14 residues. DNA of the CDR3: TGTGCCAGCAGTTTATACGGGTTGGTCAATGAGCAGTTCTTC. It codes for CASSLYGLVNEQFF.

This sequence joins TRBV12-3 or TRBV12-4 and TRBJ1-5, with D unclear. This CDR3 contains 13 residues. Trimming took off 2 bases at V and 4 bases at J, with 6 bases between the two ends. The CDR3 spells CASSLTENQPQHF. The DNA for the CDR3 is TGTGCCAGCAGTTTAACAGAGAATCAGCCCCAGCATTTT.

The chain uses TRBV7-6 and TRBJ2-1; TRBD2 matches 9 bases. This CDR3 spans 16 amino acids. V lost 5 bases to trimming and J lost 0 bases; unmatched junction nucleotides: 5. Per the germline V gene, CDR1 is SGHVS and CDR2 is FNYEAQ. As DNA, the CDR3 is TGTGCCAGCAGCCTTCGACTAGCGGCCTCCTACAATGAGCAGTTCTTC. This sequence encodes CASSLRLAASYNEQFF. Full variable domain (remainder filled in from reference TRBV7-6 and TRBJ2-1): GAGVSQSPRYKVTKRGQDVALRCDPISGHVSLYWYRQALGQGPEFLTYFNYEAQQDKSGLPNDRFSAERPEGSISTLTIQRTEQRDSAMYRCASSLRLAASYNEQFFGPGTRLTVL.